A few counts support the clone carrying this T cell receptor (beta chain). No antigen is known for it. Whole-study findings and limits: In terms of TCR gene usage, tumor memory CD4+ T cells clustered together with blood and lymph node memory CD4+ cells, as well as with lymph node naive CD4+ cells. Tumor Tregs overlapped most with tumor, then blood, naive CD4+ cells. The larger cohort examined one V-J beta rearrangement, not whole repertoires.

This CDR3 is 13 amino acids long. The germline V and J ends were trimmed by 1 base and 2 bases, with 5 bases remaining between them. Germline CDR1 is SEHNR and CDR2 is FQNEAQ (reference sequence). Treg sorting used a CD4+CD25+CD127-/low gate. After constant-region reverse-primer amplification, full-length variable regions underwent semi-nested PCR with Nested Universal Primer A. TCRdb re-called the 5' RACE reads through MiXCR, storing one row per CDR3 protein. This table holds about 43,000 distinct CDR3 sequences, more than 20% found once. Sequences were obtained from Tregs sorted from a lymph node. This TCR derives from a female donor with breast cancer. The chain carries TRBV7-9 and TRBJ2-5; D gene unclear. The chain's CDR3 is CASSLVQQETQYF. The CDR3 bases are TGTGCCAGCAGCTTAGTACAGCAAGAGACCCAGTACTTC.